The next 20 T cell receptor beta chains were all read from a single sample in a study of vaccination and CD4 T cells after COVID-19. TCRdb analysed the PCR reads with MiXCR anew, one entry per CDR3 protein. This table holds 20,000 or so distinct CDR3 sequences, around 64% found once. The material was CD4+ T cells from blood, obtained after SARS-CoV-2 vaccination. The source is a human donor who had recovered from COVID-19.

The V gene is TRBV5-1, the J gene TRBJ2-7; TRBD1 or TRBD2 may be the D gene (6 bases each). The V gene's germline CDR1 is SGHRS and CDR2 YFSETQ. The CDR3 contains 18 residues. Trimming shortened V by 0 bases and J by 3 bases, and 22 bases separated the two germline ends. In nucleotides, the CDR3 is TGCGCCAGCAGCTTGGCAACAGGGAGGCCTCGGGAAGGCTACGAGCAGTACTTC. This translates into CASSLATGRPREGYEQYF.

The V and J genes are TRBV9 and TRBJ1-1; no reliable D call. With 0 bases removed from V and 5 bases from J, the gap between germline ends came to 5 bases. In germline, CDR1 is SGDLS, CDR2 YYNGEE. The CDR3 runs to 12 residues. The CDR3 DNA reads as TGTGCCAGCAGCGTAGCTCAGACTGAAGCTTTCTTT. Translating gives CASSVAQTEAFF.

The chain employs TRBV20-1 and TRBJ2-7, with D perhaps matching TRBD1 (6 bases). Germline CDR1 and CDR2: DFQATT and SNEGSKA (reference sequence). This CDR3 is built from 11 residues. V gave up 3 bases and J gave up 4 bases, with 7 bases separating them. DNA of the CDR3: TGCAGTGCTAGGCAGGGGTACGAGCAGTACTTC. Encoded protein: CSARQGYEQYF.

The chain uses TRBV6-2 or TRBV6-3 and TRBJ1-5; D unresolved. CDR1 is MNHEY, CDR2 SVGEGT, per germline. The CDR3 contains 14 residues. The ends were cut back, 2 bases at V and 3 bases at J, with 8 bases in the middle. The CDR3 loop is CASSYLTDNQPQHF. CDR3 DNA sequence: TGTGCCAGCAGTTACCTGACGGACAATCAGCCCCAGCATTTT.

V gene TRBV30 combines with J gene TRBJ1-2, with unresolved D. Germline-derived CDR1 and CDR2 are GTSNPN and SVGIG (reference sequence). V was shortened by 0 bases and J by 4 bases, with 9 bases between the two germline ends. The CDR3 spans 13 residues. CDR3 sequence: CAWSVLSTYGYTF. CDR3 DNA: TGTGCCTGGAGTGTACTTAGTACCTATGGCTACACCTTC.

The chain combines TRBV6-2 or TRBV6-3 with TRBJ2-7, with 7 nucleotides matching TRBD1. There are 13 residues in the CDR3. The ends lost 2 bases at V and 5 bases at J; junction bases unmatched: 3. CDR1 MNHEY and CDR2 SVGEGT come from the germline V gene. The CDR3 loop reads CASSYRGQNEQYF. The CDR3 DNA follows: TGTGCCAGCAGTTACAGGGGGCAAAACGAGCAGTACTTC.

The chain has TRBV19 and TRBJ2-5; TRBD2 matches at 13 bases. Germline CDR1 reads LNHDA; CDR2 reads SQIVND (reference sequence). The CDR3 runs 16 residues. The J segment lost 4 bases and the V segment lost 3 bases, leaving 5 bases of the junction unmatched. DNA for the CDR3: TGTGCCAGTAGTATCGGACTAGCGGGAGACGTAGAGACCCAGTACTTC. Translating gives CASSIGLAGDVETQYF.

V gene TRBV5-4 combines with J gene TRBJ2-5, with D maybe TRBD2 (5 bases). Germline CDR1 reads SGHNT; CDR2 reads YYREEE (reference sequence). Trimming cost V 4 bases and J 2 bases, with 12 bases left between them. The CDR3 has 14 amino acids. The CDR3 nucleotides are TGTGCCAGCAGCCCTAAGAGGGATCAAGAGACCCAGTACTTC. Its protein is CASSPKRDQETQYF.

V gene TRBV7-9 combines with J gene TRBJ1-4; 8 bases are a match to TRBD1. The CDR3 runs to 16 residues. Per the germline V gene, CDR1 is SEHNR and CDR2 is FQNEAQ (reference sequence). The V segment lost 3 bases and the J segment 4 bases; nucleotides outside the gene matches: 7. The CDR3 region is CASSLPRTGLNEKLFF. The DNA for the CDR3 is TGTGCCAGCAGCTTGCCACGGACAGGGCTTAATGAAAAACTGTTTTTT.

The rearrangement uses TRBV19 and TRBJ1-5, with 8 bases aligning to TRBD1. The CDR3 totals 14 residues. V was clipped by 4 bases and J by 7 bases; unmatched bases: 6. Germline V gene sequence: CDR1 LNHDA, CDR2 SQIVND (reference sequence). The CDR3 loop is CASSTGQGRQPQHF. For the CDR3, the DNA is TGTGCCAGTAGTACCGGACAGGGACGGCAGCCCCAGCATTTT.

There are a few counts of this clonotype. The chain joins TRBV27 to TRBJ1-1; maybe TRBD1 (6 bases). Germline-derived CDR1 and CDR2 are MNHEY and SMNVEV (reference sequence). CDR3 size: 15 residues. V gave up 2 bases and J gave up 4 bases, with 14 bases separating them. The CDR3 loop is CASSLQQGLGTEAFF. In nucleotides, the CDR3 is TGTGCCAGCAGTTTACAACAGGGCTTGGGCACTGAAGCTTTCTTT.

V gene TRBV4-1 combines with J gene TRBJ2-5; D is possibly TRBD2 (5 bases). The germline V gene encodes CDR1 MGHRA and CDR2 YSYEKL. This CDR3 comprises 15 residues. V was pared by 2 bases and J by 5 bases, with 15 bases between. The CDR3 coding sequence is TGCGCCAGCAGCCAATTGTTCGGACTCGGGGAGACCCAGTACTTC. This gives the protein CASSQLFGLGETQYF.

This rearrangement joins TRBV7-2 to TRBJ2-7; D is unclear. The CDR3 is made up of 13 amino acids. Trimming cost V 5 bases and J 2 bases, with 10 bases left between them. From germline, CDR1 is SGHTA and CDR2 FQGNSA. The DNA for the CDR3 is TGTGCCAGCAGCGAGGACCGTCCCTACGAGCAGTACTTC. Protein product: CASSEDRPYEQYF. Looking up the rest from reference TRBV7-2 and TRBJ2-7 gives the full variable domain: GAGVSQSPSNKVTEKGKDVELRCDPISGHTALYWYRQSLGQGLEFLIYFQGNSAPDKSGLPSDRFSAERTGGSVSTLTIQRTQQEDSAVYLCASSEDRPYEQYFGPGTRLTVT.

The chain joins TRBV24-1 to TRBJ2-3; TRBD2 might be the D (6 bases). The CDR3 is 15 amino acids. V was pared by 7 bases and J by 2 bases, with 15 bases between. The V gene's germline CDR1 is KGHDR and CDR2 SFDVKD. The DNA of the CDR3 is TGTGCCACCAGCCCTGACGGGGGATACACAGATACGCAGTATTTT. It specifies CATSPDGGYTDTQYF.

In its sample, this clonotype was seen a few times. CDR3 loop: CATRDRKDSGNTIYF. The CDR3 DNA sequence: TGTGCCACCAGGGACAGGAAGGACTCTGGAAACACCATATATTTT. The V call is TRBV15, the J call TRBJ1-3, with 7 bases identical to TRBD1. The CDR3 is 15 amino acids. Per germline, CDR1 LNHNV and CDR2 YYDKDF (reference sequence). V shed 6 bases and J 0 bases; nucleotides not matched to a gene: 5. The full variable domain, with the rest looked up from reference TRBV15 and TRBJ1-3, is DAMVIQNPRYQVTQFGKPVTLSCSQTLNHNVMYWYQQKSSQAPKLLFHYYDKDFNNEADTPDNFQSRRPNTSFCFLDIRSPGLGDTAMYLCATRDRKDSGNTIYFGEGSWLTVV.

This clonotype appeared once. The CDR3 reads CASSPRQAEHAGELFF. The CDR3 region has the DNA TGTGCCAGTAGTCCCCGACAGGCTGAACACGCCGGGGAGCTGTTTTTT. This sequence joins TRBV19 and TRBJ2-2; weak D call: TRBD1 (6 bases). The CDR3 spans 16 residues. The V and J ends lost 5 bases and 6 bases respectively, with 19 bases between them. The germline CDR1 and CDR2 sequences are LNHDA and SQIVND (reference sequence).

The V call is TRBV6-2 or TRBV6-3, the J call TRBJ2-2; D remains unclear. CDR3 length equals 14 residues. Between the trimmed V and J ends, which lost 1 base and 7 bases, there was a span of 10 bases. Germline lookup yields CDR1 MNHEY and CDR2 SVGEGT. CDR3 DNA sequence: TGTGCCAGCAGTTACTGGGCGTGGGGCGGGGAGCTGTTTTTT. Translating gives CASSYWAWGGELFF.

This clonotype turned up a few times. The rearrangement joins TRBV29-1 to TRBJ2-5; 8 bases are a match to TRBD1. CDR1 is SQVTM, CDR2 ANQGSEA, per germline. The V segment lost 3 bases and the J segment 7 bases; nucleotides outside the gene matches: 13. The CDR3 has 15 residues. Here the CDR3 reads CSVEGTGGLSGTQYF. The CDR3 nucleotides read TGCAGCGTTGAGGGCACAGGGGGACTCTCAGGGACCCAGTACTTC.

This chain joins TRBV6-1 and TRBJ1-1; 11 bases are a match to TRBD1. V shed 6 bases, J shed 0 bases, and the junction held 21 bases outside the gene matches. The CDR3 spans 21 residues. CDR1 and CDR2 from the germline V gene are MNHNS and SASEGT. CDR3 amino acids: CASRNKAGTGGTHALNTEAFF. CDR3 DNA: TGTGCCAGCAGGAATAAAGCCGGGACAGGGGGAACCCATGCTTTGAACACTGAAGCTTTCTTT.

V and J are TRBV4-1 and TRBJ2-1, with 8 bases fitting TRBD2. This CDR3 is 19 amino acids long. CDR1 is MGHRA and CDR2 is YSYEKL in the germline V gene. Unmatched junction bases numbered 15, after V lost 1 base and J lost 4 bases. The CDR3 loop is CASSQGPDPLAGPYNEQFF. The CDR3 region has the DNA TGCGCCAGCAGCCAAGGTCCCGACCCGTTAGCGGGACCTTACAATGAGCAGTTCTTC.